This TCR beta chain was sequenced for a study of spatial heterogeneity in lung cancer. Study-level findings and limits: The study found ubiquitous expanded tumor TCRs in blood more at resection than follow-up.

This CDR3 comprises 15 residues. TCRdb analysed the 5' RACE reads with MiXCR anew, one entry per CDR3 protein. This sample has approximately 47,000 distinct CDR3 sequences, with 6.5% to 8% found just once. This clonotype has ten or more counts. Its antigen is not identified. The time point here: sample taken at primary tumor resection. Whole RNA, isolated from tumor, nontumor lung or frozen PBMC, was sequenced without prior sorting. The donor population consisted of roughly 70 patients with untreated, early-stage non-small cell lung cancer. The sample was PBMCs, taken at surgery. The genes are TRBV21-1 and TRBJ1-2. TRBV21-1 is a pseudogene locus. This receptor was taken from a female donor with early-stage non-small cell lung cancer. CDR3 sequence reads: CASSKRRTNNYGYTF. As DNA, the CDR3 is TGTGCCAGCAGCAAACGGAGAACAAATAACTATGGCTACACCTTC.